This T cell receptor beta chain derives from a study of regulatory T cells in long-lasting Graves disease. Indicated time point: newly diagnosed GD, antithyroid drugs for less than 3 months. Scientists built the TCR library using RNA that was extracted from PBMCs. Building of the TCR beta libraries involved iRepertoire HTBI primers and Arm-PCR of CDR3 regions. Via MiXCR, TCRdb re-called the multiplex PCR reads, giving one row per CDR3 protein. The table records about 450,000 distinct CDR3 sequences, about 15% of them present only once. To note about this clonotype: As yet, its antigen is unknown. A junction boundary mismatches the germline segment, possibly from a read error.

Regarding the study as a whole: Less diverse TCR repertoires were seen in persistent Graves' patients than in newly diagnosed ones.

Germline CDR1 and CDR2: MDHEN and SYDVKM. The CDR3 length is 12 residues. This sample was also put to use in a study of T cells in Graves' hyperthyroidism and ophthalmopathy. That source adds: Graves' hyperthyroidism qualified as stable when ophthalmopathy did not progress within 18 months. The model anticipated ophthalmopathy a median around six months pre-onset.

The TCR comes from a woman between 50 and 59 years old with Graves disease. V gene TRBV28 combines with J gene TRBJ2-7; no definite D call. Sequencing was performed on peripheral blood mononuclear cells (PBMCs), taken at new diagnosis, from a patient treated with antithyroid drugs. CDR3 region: CTSSLLGDEQYF. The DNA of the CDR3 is TGTACCAGCAGTTTATTGGGCGACGAGCAGTACTTC.